The rows below give T cell receptor beta chains drawn from one sample of a study of blood T cell repertoires in COVID-19. Sequencing was performed with immunoSEQ multiplex PCR; in TCRdb, only in-frame clones are kept and a portion is missing. Of 55,000 to 65,000 clones in the sample, roughly 88% were seen once. The sequencing sample was made of peripheral blood. Every receptor here comes from a man aged 25 to 45 with COVID-19, enrolled during active disease. Each CDR3 is given with its conserved first and last residue. A D gene is named only where the DNA matches it firmly. Only some rows state a clone size, as once, few, many or a class for expanded clones.

D gene	V gene	J gene	CDR3 length	clone size	CDR3 protein	CDR3 DNA
TRBD1	TRBV6-5	TRBJ1-1	11	-	CAGQGYTEAFF	TGTGCCGGACAGGGCTACACTGAAGCTTTCTTT
TRBD2	TRBV6-2/TRBV6-3	TRBJ2-1	17	-	CASSSARGLAGRNEQFF	TGTGCCAGCAGCAGCGCTAGGGGACTAGCGGGTAGGAATGAGCAGTTCTTC
TRBD2	TRBV11-2	TRBJ2-7	15	-	CASSLVAGGAYEQYF	TGTGCCAGCAGCTTAGTTGCGGGGGGGGCCTACGAGCAGTACTTC
-	TRBV19	TRBJ1-1	14	-	CASSGVNRNTEAFF	TGTGCCAGTTCAGGGGTCAACAGGAACACTGAAGCTTTCTTT
-	TRBV28	TRBJ1-1	15	-	CASTPAGGADTEAFF	TGTGCCAGCACCCCCGCCGGGGGAGCGGACACTGAAGCTTTCTTT
TRBD2	TRBV10-1	TRBJ2-7	15	-	CAGQNGLAVRYEQYF	TGCGCCGGTCAGAATGGACTAGCCGTTCGATACGAGCAGTACTTC
TRBD2	TRBV5-1	TRBJ2-2	17	-	CASSLVPSGSRSGELFF	TGCGCCAGCAGCTTGGTTCCTAGCGGGAGTAGGTCCGGGGAGCTGTTTTTT
TRBD1	TRBV7-9	TRBJ1-2	16	-	CASSLTYDRDIYGYTF	TGTGCCAGCAGCTTAACTTACGACAGGGATATCTATGGCTACACCTTC
TRBD1	TRBV29-1	TRBJ2-7	13	once	CSVSGQAPYEQYF	TGCAGCGTTAGCGGACAGGCCCCCTACGAGCAGTACTTC
-	TRBV30	TRBJ1-5	14	-	CAWSGLGENQPQHF	TGTGCCTGGAGTGGCTTAGGGGAAAATCAGCCCCAGCATTTT
-	TRBV24-1	TRBJ2-3	15	-	CATSDLGRGTDTQYF	TGTGCCACCAGTGATTTGGGCAGGGGAACAGATACGCAGTATTTT
-	TRBV18	TRBJ2-3	17	-	CASSPGSGGRSTDTQYF	TGTGCCAGCTCACCAGGGTCTGGGGGGAGAAGCACAGATACGCAGTATTTT
TRBD1	TRBV28	TRBJ1-2	13	few	CASSLPGQTGYTF	TGTGCCAGCAGTTTACCGGGACAGACTGGCTACACCTTC
TRBD2	TRBV6-5	TRBJ2-1	14	-	CASTPAGAYNEQFF	TGTGCCAGCACCCCAGCGGGAGCCTACAATGAGCAGTTCTTC
TRBD1	TRBV28	TRBJ2-7	15	-	CASSLPTGVGNEQYF	TGTGCCAGCAGTTTACCCACAGGGGTGGGGAACGAGCAGTACTTC
TRBD1	TRBV7-7	TRBJ2-5	16	-	CASSPEGQGGQETQYF	TGTGCTAGCAGCCCCGAGGGACAGGGAGGTCAAGAGACCCAGTACTTC
TRBD1	TRBV7-2	TRBJ2-7	14	-	CASSFGTGDYEQYF	TGTGCCAGCAGCTTCGGGACAGGGGATTACGAGCAGTACTTC
TRBD1	TRBV2	TRBJ1-2	13	-	CASRPGQVYGYTF	TGTGCCAGCAGGCCGGGACAGGTCTATGGCTACACCTTC
TRBD1	TRBV4-2	TRBJ1-5	17	-	CASSPSRRDSSNQPQHF	TGTGCCAGCAGCCCCTCGCGCCGGGACAGTAGCAATCAGCCCCAGCATTTT
TRBD2	TRBV6-4	TRBJ2-3	13	-	CASSEREADTQYF	TGTGCCAGCAGTGAGCGGGAGGCAGATACGCAGTATTTT
TRBD2	TRBV7-9	TRBJ2-5	17	-	CASSLFAGGPLQETQYF	TGTGCCAGCAGCTTATTCGCGGGAGGGCCGCTACAAGAGACCCAGTACTTC
-	TRBV27	TRBJ1-2	14	-	CASSLMGAAGGYTF	TGTGCCAGCAGTTTAATGGGGGCGGCAGGAGGCTACACCTTC
-	TRBV6-5	TRBJ2-1	16	-	CASSYSSRQLYNEQFF	TGTGCCAGCAGTTACTCTAGTCGACAGTTATACAATGAGCAGTTCTTC
TRBD2	TRBV28	TRBJ2-1	14	-	CASSRSGRHNEQFF	TGTGCCAGCTCCCGTAGCGGGAGGCACAATGAGCAGTTCTTC
-	TRBV29-1	TRBJ1-5	12	-	CSVAGSNQPQHF	TGCAGCGTTGCCGGGAGCAATCAGCCCCAGCATTTT
-	TRBV3-1/TRBV3-2	TRBJ2-2	14	-	CASSHNLEIGELFF	TGTGCCAGCAGCCACAATCTAGAGATCGGGGAGCTGTTTTTT
-	TRBV19	TRBJ2-3	12	-	CASTSGTDTQYF	TGTGCCAGTACTTCCGGCACAGATACGCAGTATTTT
TRBD1	TRBV5-8	TRBJ2-3	15	-	CASSEGQGLTDTQYF	TGTGCCAGCAGCGAGGGACAGGGACTAACAGATACGCAGTATTTT
-	TRBV2	TRBJ1-3	13	-	CASRPDSGNTIYF	TGTGCCAGCCGGCCAGACTCGGGAAACACCATATATTTT
TRBD2	TRBV13	TRBJ2-3	15	-	CASRSSGRRTDTQYF	TGTGCCAGCAGATCCAGCGGGAGGCGCACAGATACGCAGTATTTT
TRBD1	TRBV9	TRBJ1-2	18	-	CASSANSGPGQGNYGYTF	TGTGCCAGCAGCGCAAATAGTGGGCCGGGACAGGGAAACTATGGCTACACCTTC
-	TRBV14	TRBJ2-2	13	-	CASSQSQTGELFF	TGTGCCAGCAGTCAATCCCAGACCGGGGAGCTGTTTTTT
TRBD2	TRBV7-9	TRBJ2-5	15	-	CASSIAGGRGETQYF	TGTGCCAGCAGTATAGCGGGAGGCCGGGGGGAGACCCAGTACTTC
-	TRBV2	TRBJ1-6	15	-	CASKPGGSYNSPLHF	TGTGCCAGCAAACCGGGGGGCTCCTATAATTCACCCCTCCACTTT
-	TRBV6-5	TRBJ1-1	14	few	CASRRKGGDTEAFF	TGTGCCAGCAGACGAAAGGGAGGAGACACTGAAGCTTTCTTT
TRBD2	TRBV7-8	TRBJ2-3	16	once	CASSRTSGTSTDTQYF	TGTGCCAGCAGCCGGACTAGCGGAACTAGCACAGATACGCAGTATTTT
TRBD2	TRBV19	TRBJ2-1	13	-	CASSPGLSFEQFF	TGTGCCAGTAGTCCGGGACTATCGTTTGAGCAGTTCTTC
-	TRBV6-5	TRBJ1-1	14	-	CASSSAVMNTEAFF	TGTGCCAGCAGTTCCGCAGTCATGAACACTGAAGCTTTCTTT
-	TRBV12-3/TRBV12-4	TRBJ1-4	13	-	CASGDAANEKLFF	TGTGCCAGCGGAGACGCGGCTAATGAAAAACTGTTTTTT